The source of this T cell receptor beta chain is a study of blood T cells in healthy people across ages. With a J-beta primer mix and a sample-barcoded 5' primer, a second PCR ran about 7 to 12 cycles. MiXCR, applied by TCRdb to the 5' RACE reads, yields one record per CDR3 protein. The sample has fewer than 2 million distinct CDR3 sequences, about 39% seen once; the top ten hold roughly 24%. This CDR3 has 15 residues. The V end lost 3 bases, the J end lost 5 bases, and 16 bases lay between the germline ends. To note about this clonotype: What it binds is not known.

Study-wide points: Estimates of diversity drawn from one million T cells were considered underestimates. With age, beta diversity per million T cells declined roughly linearly, significantly by 30 to 40.

Staff drew ten milliliters of peripheral blood from each donor. The origin of this receptor is a human donor in good health. Sequencing input: blood. This rearrangement joins TRBV12-3 or TRBV12-4 to TRBJ1-2; TRBD1 is a possible D gene (6 bases). The CDR3 is CASSFLVGGAYGYTF. DNA of the CDR3: TGTGCCAGCAGTTTTTTAGTAGGGGGGGCATATGGCTACACCTTC.